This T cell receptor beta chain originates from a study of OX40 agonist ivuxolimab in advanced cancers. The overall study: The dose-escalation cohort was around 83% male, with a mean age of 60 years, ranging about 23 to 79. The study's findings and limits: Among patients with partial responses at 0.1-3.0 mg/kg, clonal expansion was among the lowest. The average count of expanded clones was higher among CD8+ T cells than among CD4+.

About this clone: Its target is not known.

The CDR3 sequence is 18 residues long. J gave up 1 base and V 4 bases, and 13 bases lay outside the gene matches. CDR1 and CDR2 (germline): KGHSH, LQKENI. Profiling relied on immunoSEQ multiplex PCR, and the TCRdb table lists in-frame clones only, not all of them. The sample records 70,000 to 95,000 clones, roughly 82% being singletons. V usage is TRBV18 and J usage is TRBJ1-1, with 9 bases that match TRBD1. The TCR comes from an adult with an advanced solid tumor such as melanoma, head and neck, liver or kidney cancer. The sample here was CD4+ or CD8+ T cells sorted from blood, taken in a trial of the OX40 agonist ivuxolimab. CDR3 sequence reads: CASSRRQGVTIPNTEAFF. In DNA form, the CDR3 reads TGTGCCAGCTCACGACGACAGGGGGTCACAATACCGAACACTGAAGCTTTCTTT.